A selection of T cell receptor beta chains follows, all from one sample in a study of blood T cells in healthy people across ages. From the 5' RACE reads, TCRdb called clonotypes with MiXCR, one entry per CDR3 protein. The sample carries about 2 million distinct CDR3 sequences, around 48% recorded once. Sequences were obtained from blood. The receptor source for this set is a woman aged 40 to 50 in good health. Each CDR3 is given with its conserved first and last residue. The D gene is left open where the match is weak. Not every row has a clone size; where given, it reads once, few, many or a size class.

V gene: TRBV7-2; clone size: NA; J gene: TRBJ2-5; D gene: TRBD1; CDR3 protein: CASSSTGGIFQETQYF; CDR3 DNA: TGTGCCAGCAGCTCGACAGGGGGCATTTTCCAAGAGACCCAGTACTTC
V gene: TRBV9; clone size: NA; J gene: TRBJ2-6; D gene: NA; CDR3 protein: CASSGYSQSGANVLTF; CDR3 DNA: TGTGCCAGCAGCGGCTACAGTCAATCTGGGGCCAACGTCCTGACTTTC
V gene: TRBV20-1; clone size: NA; J gene: TRBJ1-2; D gene: NA; CDR3 protein: CSAREDLSRGYTF; CDR3 DNA: TGCAGTGCTAGAGAAGACCTGAGCCGTGGCTACACCTTC
V gene: TRBV6-2/TRBV6-3; clone size: NA; J gene: TRBJ2-7; D gene: NA; CDR3 protein: CASRVYYEQYF; CDR3 DNA: TGTGCCAGCAGAGTCTACTACGAGCAGTACTTC
V gene: TRBV12-3/TRBV12-4; clone size: NA; J gene: TRBJ2-3; D gene: TRBD1; CDR3 protein: CASHRGDRGLGDTQYF; CDR3 DNA: TGTGCCAGCCACCGGGGGGACAGGGGGCTCGGAGATACGCAGTATTTT
V gene: TRBV29-1; clone size: many; J gene: TRBJ2-7; D gene: NA; CDR3 protein: CSGTVSSYEQYF; CDR3 DNA: TGCAGCGGGACAGTCAGCTCCTACGAGCAGTACTTC
V gene: TRBV7-8; clone size: NA; J gene: TRBJ2-3; D gene: NA; CDR3 protein: CASSLERRGPDPQYF; CDR3 DNA: TGTGCCAGCAGCTTAGAAAGGCGGGGGCCCGATCCGCAGTATTTT
V gene: TRBV20-1; clone size: NA; J gene: TRBJ2-3; D gene: TRBD2; CDR3 protein: CSASRGGQSLGDTQYF; CDR3 DNA: TGCAGTGCTAGCCGGGGGGGGCAATCGTTAGGAGATACGCAGTATTTT
V gene: TRBV6-2/TRBV6-3; clone size: few; J gene: TRBJ2-7; D gene: TRBD1; CDR3 protein: CASRDPDRGSLYEQYF; CDR3 DNA: TGTGCCAGCAGGGACCCGGACAGGGGATCCCTCTACGAGCAGTACTTC
V gene: TRBV27; clone size: NA; J gene: TRBJ1-6; D gene: NA; CDR3 protein: CASSLHRTDNSPLHF; CDR3 DNA: TGTGCCAGCAGTTTACACCGGACGGACAATTCACCCCTCCACTTT
V gene: TRBV27; clone size: once; J gene: TRBJ1-4; D gene: TRBD1; CDR3 protein: CASSQQTGGTTNEKLFF; CDR3 DNA: TGTGCCAGCAGTCAACAGACAGGGGGGACGACTAATGAAAAACTGTTTTTT
V gene: TRBV6-5; clone size: NA; J gene: TRBJ1-2; D gene: NA; CDR3 protein: CASRAAYGYTF; CDR3 DNA: TGTGCCAGCAGGGCCGCCTATGGCTACACCTTC
V gene: TRBV7-3; clone size: NA; J gene: TRBJ2-1; D gene: NA; CDR3 protein: CASRPPEGSPYNEQFF; CDR3 DNA: TGTGCCAGCAGGCCGCCCGAAGGGAGCCCCTACAATGAGCAGTTCTTC
V gene: TRBV5-1; clone size: many; J gene: TRBJ2-7; D gene: NA; CDR3 protein: CASSLRGDYEQYF; CDR3 DNA: TGCGCCAGCAGCTTGAGAGGGGACTACGAGCAGTACTTC
V gene: TRBV7-3; clone size: NA; J gene: TRBJ1-6; D gene: NA; CDR3 protein: CASRYKGDGPGSPLHF; CDR3 DNA: TGTGCCAGCAGGTATAAGGGGGACGGCCCAGGATCACCCCTCCACTTT
V gene: TRBV6-6; clone size: NA; J gene: TRBJ1-6; D gene: NA; CDR3 protein: CASSPREGSPLHF; CDR3 DNA: TGTGCCAGCAGCCCCAGGGAGGGTTCACCCCTCCACTTT
V gene: TRBV11-3; clone size: NA; J gene: TRBJ2-6; D gene: NA; CDR3 protein: CASSAGTGAGANVLTF; CDR3 DNA: TGTGCCAGCAGCGCGGGAACAGGGGCGGGGGCCAACGTCCTGACTTTC
V gene: TRBV20-1; clone size: many; J gene: TRBJ2-3; D gene: TRBD2; CDR3 protein: CSARDILAGGTDTQYF; CDR3 DNA: TGCAGTGCTAGAGATATTTTAGCGGGGGGCACAGATACGCAGTATTTT
V gene: TRBV14; clone size: NA; J gene: TRBJ1-1; D gene: NA; CDR3 protein: CASSQDFGLGEAFF; CDR3 DNA: TGTGCCAGCAGCCAAGATTTTGGGCTCGGAGAAGCTTTCTTT
V gene: TRBV9; clone size: few; J gene: TRBJ2-1; D gene: NA; CDR3 protein: CASSAGILLEQFF; CDR3 DNA: TGTGCCAGCAGCGCCGGAATCCTACTAGAGCAGTTCTTC
V gene: TRBV6-5; clone size: NA; J gene: TRBJ1-5; D gene: TRBD1; CDR3 protein: CASSFTGGLNQPQHF; CDR3 DNA: TGTGCCAGCAGTTTCACAGGGGGCTTGAATCAGCCCCAGCATTTT
V gene: TRBV20-1; clone size: few; J gene: TRBJ2-5; D gene: NA; CDR3 protein: CSARRTPVIVETQYF; CDR3 DNA: TGCAGTGCCAGGCGGACTCCGGTAATTGTAGAGACCCAGTACTTC
V gene: TRBV12-3/TRBV12-4; clone size: NA; J gene: TRBJ2-5; D gene: TRBD1; CDR3 protein: CAGSSHRGVETQYF; CDR3 DNA: TGTGCCGGCAGTTCTCACAGGGGAGTGGAGACCCAGTACTTC
V gene: TRBV9; clone size: NA; J gene: TRBJ2-1; D gene: TRBD1; CDR3 protein: CASSETGVGNEQFF; CDR3 DNA: TGTGCCAGCAGCGAGACAGGGGTGGGCAATGAGCAGTTCTTC
V gene: TRBV3-1; clone size: NA; J gene: TRBJ1-2; D gene: NA; CDR3 protein: CASSQDTRFRSYTF; CDR3 DNA: TGTGCCAGCAGCCAAGATACGAGGTTTCGCAGCTACACCTTC
V gene: TRBV20-1; clone size: NA; J gene: TRBJ2-3; D gene: NA; CDR3 protein: CSARDLWGKWFADTQYF; CDR3 DNA: TGCAGTGCTAGAGACCTCTGGGGGAAGTGGTTCGCAGATACGCAGTATTTT
V gene: TRBV7-3; clone size: NA; J gene: TRBJ2-3; D gene: NA; CDR3 protein: CASSSTGSHTDTQYF; CDR3 DNA: TGTGCCAGCAGCTCGACAGGTTCCCACACAGATACGCAGTATTTT
V gene: TRBV7-2; clone size: NA; J gene: TRBJ2-5; D gene: TRBD2; CDR3 protein: CASSQRTSRQETQYF; CDR3 DNA: TGTGCCAGCAGCCAACGGACTAGTAGGCAAGAGACCCAGTACTTC
V gene: TRBV6-2/TRBV6-3; clone size: NA; J gene: TRBJ2-3; D gene: NA; CDR3 protein: CASSQQGGGGDTQYF; CDR3 DNA: TGTGCCAGCAGTCAACAGGGCGGGGGTGGAGATACGCAGTATTTT
V gene: TRBV15; clone size: NA; J gene: TRBJ1-5; D gene: NA; CDR3 protein: CATSRVRGGSNQPQHF; CDR3 DNA: TGTGCCACCAGCAGAGTTCGTGGAGGGAGTAATCAGCCCCAGCATTTT
V gene: TRBV7-2; clone size: NA; J gene: TRBJ2-3; D gene: NA; CDR3 protein: CASSLAGGAGTDTQYF; CDR3 DNA: TGTGCCAGCAGCTTAGCGGGGGGGGCGGGCACAGATACGCAGTATTTT
V gene: TRBV28; clone size: NA; J gene: TRBJ1-4; D gene: TRBD1; CDR3 protein: CASSPVDREAEKLFF; CDR3 DNA: TGTGCCAGCAGTCCGGTGGACAGGGAGGCTGAAAAACTGTTTTTT
V gene: TRBV9; clone size: NA; J gene: TRBJ2-3; D gene: NA; CDR3 protein: CASSVMGITDTQYF; CDR3 DNA: TGTGCCAGCAGCGTGATGGGCATTACAGATACGCAGTATTTT
V gene: TRBV9; clone size: NA; J gene: TRBJ2-3; D gene: TRBD2; CDR3 protein: CASSVDKAGGTSTDTQYF; CDR3 DNA: TGTGCCAGCAGCGTAGATAAAGCGGGGGGGACTAGCACAGATACGCAGTATTTT
V gene: TRBV20-1; clone size: few; J gene: TRBJ1-2; D gene: NA; CDR3 protein: CSARAVDKRGGYTF; CDR3 DNA: TGCAGTGCTAGAGCCGTGGATAAGAGGGGTGGCTACACCTTC
V gene: TRBV2; clone size: NA; J gene: TRBJ2-5; D gene: NA; CDR3 protein: CASSEYRQETQYF; CDR3 DNA: TGTGCCAGCAGTGAATATCGGCAAGAGACCCAGTACTTC
V gene: TRBV29-1; clone size: NA; J gene: TRBJ2-1; D gene: TRBD2; CDR3 protein: CSVPPTSGPYNEQFF; CDR3 DNA: TGCAGCGTCCCGCCGACTAGCGGCCCTTACAATGAGCAGTTCTTC
V gene: TRBV4-3; clone size: NA; J gene: TRBJ2-1; D gene: TRBD2; CDR3 protein: CASSQDGLAGEYTYNEQFF; CDR3 DNA: TGCGCCAGCAGCCAAGACGGGCTAGCGGGGGAATACACCTACAATGAGCAGTTCTTC
V gene: TRBV12-3/TRBV12-4; clone size: NA; J gene: TRBJ1-2; D gene: NA; CDR3 protein: CASSVGGSGYGYTF; CDR3 DNA: TGTGCCAGCAGTGTCGGGGGGTCTGGCTATGGCTACACCTTC
V gene: TRBV7-2; clone size: few; J gene: TRBJ2-5; D gene: NA; CDR3 protein: CASSLGNQQETQYF; CDR3 DNA: TGTGCCAGCAGCTTAGGCAACCAACAAGAGACCCAGTACTTC
V gene: TRBV18; clone size: NA; J gene: TRBJ2-1; D gene: TRBD2; CDR3 protein: CASSLSTSGVFYNEQFF; CDR3 DNA: TGTGCCAGCTCCCTCTCGACTAGCGGGGTATTCTACAATGAGCAGTTCTTC
V gene: TRBV6-2/TRBV6-3; clone size: NA; J gene: TRBJ2-3; D gene: NA; CDR3 protein: CASSYAGFTDTQYF; CDR3 DNA: TGTGCCAGCAGTTACGCAGGGTTCACAGATACGCAGTATTTT
V gene: TRBV6-6; clone size: NA; J gene: TRBJ1-1; D gene: NA; CDR3 protein: CASRVLGEAFF; CDR3 DNA: TGTGCCAGCAGGGTCCTGGGGGAAGCTTTCTTT
V gene: TRBV20-1; clone size: NA; J gene: TRBJ2-1; D gene: NA; CDR3 protein: CSAATPPPYNEQFF; CDR3 DNA: TGCAGTGCCGCGACTCCTCCCCCTTACAATGAGCAGTTCTTC
V gene: TRBV6-6; clone size: NA; J gene: TRBJ2-5; D gene: NA; CDR3 protein: CASSYPDSSGETQYF; CDR3 DNA: TGTGCCAGCAGTTACCCCGACAGTTCGGGTGAGACCCAGTACTTC
V gene: TRBV9; clone size: NA; J gene: TRBJ2-1; D gene: TRBD1; CDR3 protein: CASSVVFGTAYNEQFF; CDR3 DNA: TGTGCCAGCAGCGTAGTATTCGGGACAGCCTACAATGAGCAGTTCTTC
V gene: TRBV20-1; clone size: NA; J gene: TRBJ2-5; D gene: NA; CDR3 protein: CSEGVETQYF; CDR3 DNA: TGCAGTGAGGGGGTCGAGACCCAGTACTTC
V gene: TRBV11-2; clone size: NA; J gene: TRBJ2-1; D gene: NA; CDR3 protein: CASSLDPRSDNEQFF; CDR3 DNA: TGTGCCAGCAGCTTAGATCCCCGATCCGACAATGAGCAGTTCTTC
V gene: TRBV12-3/TRBV12-4; clone size: NA; J gene: TRBJ2-7; D gene: NA; CDR3 protein: CASSLGRSFYEQYF; CDR3 DNA: TGTGCCAGCAGTTTGGGCAGATCATTCTACGAGCAGTACTTC
V gene: TRBV5-1; clone size: NA; J gene: TRBJ1-2; D gene: NA; CDR3 protein: CASSLAPGPHSYTF; CDR3 DNA: TGCGCCAGCAGCTTGGCACCGGGCCCACATTCCTACACCTTC
V gene: TRBV28; clone size: few; J gene: TRBJ2-7; D gene: TRBD1; CDR3 protein: CASSPTDRAYEQYF; CDR3 DNA: TGTGCCAGCAGTCCCACGGACAGGGCCTACGAGCAGTACTTC
V gene: TRBV18; clone size: NA; J gene: TRBJ1-5; D gene: NA; CDR3 protein: CASSPRNTGNQPQHF; CDR3 DNA: TGTGCCAGCTCACCACGTAACACCGGCAATCAGCCCCAGCATTTT
V gene: TRBV27; clone size: once; J gene: TRBJ2-1; D gene: NA; CDR3 protein: CASSQGRVWRMSSYNEQFF; CDR3 DNA: TGTGCCAGCAGTCAGGGCAGGGTATGGAGGATGAGCTCCTACAATGAGCAGTTCTTC
V gene: TRBV7-2; clone size: NA; J gene: TRBJ2-7; D gene: NA; CDR3 protein: CASSFKDDYEQYF; CDR3 DNA: TGTGCCAGCAGCTTTAAGGACGACTACGAGCAGTACTTC
V gene: TRBV2; clone size: NA; J gene: TRBJ1-5; D gene: NA; CDR3 protein: CASRPGFGGSNQPQHF; CDR3 DNA: TGTGCCAGCAGGCCCGGATTTGGGGGTAGCAATCAGCCCCAGCATTTT
V gene: TRBV7-2; clone size: few; J gene: TRBJ2-3; D gene: TRBD2; CDR3 protein: CASSLALAGLINTQYF; CDR3 DNA: TGTGCCAGCAGCTTAGCCCTAGCGGGCCTAATTAATACGCAGTATTTT
V gene: TRBV7-2; clone size: NA; J gene: TRBJ2-7; D gene: TRBD2; CDR3 protein: CASSKTSGLGGEAQYF; CDR3 DNA: TGTGCCAGCAGCAAGACTAGCGGACTGGGCGGAGAGGCCCAGTACTTC